One and the same sample provided the 15 T cell receptor beta chains below, sequenced in a study of T cells in Graves' hyperthyroidism and ophthalmopathy. RNA transcripts provided the source from which TCR beta CDR3 regions were amplified. Researchers ran a first-round RT-PCR on the TCR CDR3 using the HTBI primer set. TCRdb re-called the multiplex PCR reads with MiXCR, one entry per CDR3 protein. In the table there are 390,000 or so distinct CDR3 sequences, about 15% of which are singletons. The sequenced sample was blood. Receptors were obtained from a man between 18 and 35 years old with Graves' ophthalmopathy.

This clonotype was observed many times. The chain recombines TRBV7-6 with TRBJ2-1, with D perhaps being TRBD1 or TRBD2 (5 bases each). The CDR3 has 16 amino acids. The germline V gene has CDR1 SGHVS and CDR2 FNYEAQ. Trimming took off 4 bases at V and 3 bases at J, with 16 bases between the two ends. Here the CDR3 DNA reads TGTGCCAGCAGCTCCTCCGGGACCAAATACTACAATGAGCAGTTCTTC. It codes for CASSSSGTKYYNEQFF.

This clonotype came up many times. CDR3: CASRQGTYNEQFF. The CDR3, as DNA: TGTGCCTCCCGACAGGGGACCTACAATGAGCAGTTCTTC. The chain links TRBV30 to TRBJ2-1; 8 nucleotides match TRBD1. The CDR3 extends over 13 amino acids. Per germline, CDR1 GTSNPN and CDR2 SVGIG (reference sequence). V shed 7 bases, J shed 2 bases, and the junction held 4 bases outside the gene matches.

The chain employs TRBV9 and TRBJ1-1; 7 bases map to TRBD1. CDR1 SGDLS and CDR2 YYNGEE come from the germline V gene. Trimming cost V 4 bases and J 7 bases; bases outside gene matches: 7. The CDR3 runs 13 residues. This chain's CDR3 is CASSTQGHLEAFF. CDR3 nucleotide sequence: TGTGCCAGCAGCACACAGGGGCATCTTGAAGCTTTCTTT. Using reference TRBV9 and TRBJ1-1 for the parts outside the CDR3, the full variable domain is DSGVTQTPKHLITATGQRVTLRCSPRSGDLSVYWYQQSLDQGLQFLIQYYNGEERAKGNILERFSAQQFPDLHSELNLSSLELGDSALYFCASSTQGHLEAFFGQGTRLTVV.

As concerns this clonotype: A single base separates this from a much larger clone, so it may be a read error. V gene TRBV29-1 combines with J gene TRBJ2-3; D is perhaps TRBD2 (7 bases). Deletions cut 8 bases from V and 2 bases from J, with 23 bases between. The germline CDR1 and CDR2 sequences are SQVTM and ANQGSEA. The length of the CDR3 is 16 residues. The CDR3 loop reads CSFIWRGGGSTDTQYF. The CDR3 coding sequence is TGCAGCTTCATCTGGCGAGGGGGGGGGTCCACAGATACGCAGTATTTT.

This clonotype occurred many times. The chain couples TRBV12-3 or TRBV12-4 to TRBJ1-4; the D is unclear. Trimming left V 6 bases short and J 0 bases short, with 8 bases between. This CDR3 region has 14 residues. CDR3 coding DNA: TGTGCCAGCAGGGAGACACCAACTAATGAAAAACTGTTTTTT. This sequence encodes CASRETPTNEKLFF.

The chain combines TRBV19 with TRBJ1-5, with 7 bases matching TRBD1. The junction had 3 bases not matched to a gene; V was cut back by 8 bases and J by 5 bases. CDR3 length equals 12 residues. Germline V gene data show CDR1 as LNHDA and CDR2 as SQIVND (reference sequence). The CDR3 region is CASGRGYQPQHF. In DNA form, the CDR3 reads TGTGCCAGTGGCAGGGGGTATCAGCCCCAGCATTTT.

There are many counts of this clonotype. This chain joins TRBV12-3 or TRBV12-4 and TRBJ1-5; possible D gene TRBD1, 5 bases. The CDR3 covers 15 residues. Trimming removed 5 bases from V and 2 bases from J, with 13 bases in between. CDR3 sequence: CASSQSQGGNQPQHF. CDR3 DNA sequence: TGTGCCAGCAGTCAGAGTCAGGGAGGCAATCAGCCCCAGCATTTT.

This clonotype turned up a few times. A much larger clone lies one base from this, so it may be a read error. V is TRBV20-1 and J is TRBJ2-1, with unresolved D. The J call is doubtful: the DNA matches TRBJ2-7 better. The germline gives CDR1 DFQATT, CDR2 SNEGSKA (reference sequence). The CDR3 covers 14 residues. CDR3 nucleotide sequence: TGCAGTGCTACCGACCACTACCCATACAATGAGCAGTACTTC. It translates to CSATDHYPYNEQYF.

This clonotype was seen at least ten times. The chain recombines TRBV7-9 with TRBJ2-1; 11 bases are shared with TRBD1. CDR3 length equals 16 residues. CDR1 SEHNR and CDR2 FQNEAQ come from the germline V gene (reference sequence). The V segment lost 2 bases and the J segment 3 bases; nucleotides outside the gene matches: 3. The CDR3 loop is CASSLSGQGGYNEQFF. DNA for the CDR3: TGTGCCAGCAGCTTATCGGGACAGGGGGGCTACAATGAGCAGTTCTTC.

This clonotype was seen ten or more times. This chain links TRBV10-2 with TRBJ2-3; 11 bases match TRBD2. J was trimmed by 0 bases and V by 9 bases; bases with no gene match: 8. The germline V gene has CDR1 WSHSY and CDR2 SAAADI. The CDR3 is made up of 16 amino acids. The CDR3 loop reads CASCDGTSGSTDTQYF. In nucleotides, the CDR3 is TGCGCCAGTTGTGATGGGACTAGCGGCAGCACAGATACGCAGTATTTT.

Many counts were recorded for this clonotype. The chain uses TRBV5-1 and TRBJ2-3; TRBD1 matches 9 bases. Losses at the gene ends were 4 bases for V and 4 bases for J; bases not matched to a gene: 4. Germline loops: CDR1 SGHRS, CDR2 YFSETQ. There are 14 residues in the CDR3. The DNA for the CDR3 is TGCGCCAGCAGCCTTGGGACAGGGTCAGATACGCAGTATTTT. Amino acids: CASSLGTGSDTQYF.

This clonotype occurred many times. This chain links TRBV5-8 with TRBJ2-3; a weak D match, TRBD2 (5 bases). The germline gives CDR1 SGHTS, CDR2 YDEGEE. The CDR3 has 15 amino acids. Deletions cut 4 bases from V and 6 bases from J, with 18 bases between. CDR3 sequence (DNA): TGTGCCAGCAGCAAGGCCGGGGAGCCCACCGATACGCAGTATTTT. It codes for CASSKAGEPTDTQYF.

This clonotype was seen repeatedly, ten times or more. The chain has TRBV12-3 or TRBV12-4 and TRBJ2-3; D unresolved. The CDR3 loop spans 13 amino acids. Trimming took 1 base from V and 5 from J, leaving 7 bases between them. The CDR3 region is CASSLGSGDTQYF. CDR3 coding DNA: TGTGCCAGCAGTTTAGGGTCTGGAGATACGCAGTATTTT.

There are many counts of this clonotype. The V call is TRBV7-9, the J call TRBJ2-5; a weak D match, TRBD1 (5 bases). Trimming removed 5 bases from V and 0 bases from J, with 10 bases in between. The CDR3 contains 14 residues. From germline, CDR1 is SEHNR and CDR2 FQNEAQ (reference sequence). CDR3 in amino acids: CASSQSRDQETQYF. The CDR3 nucleotides are TGTGCCAGCAGCCAAAGCAGGGACCAAGAGACCCAGTACTTC.

There are a few counts of this clonotype. V gene TRBV18 combines with J gene TRBJ1-5; 8 bases line up with TRBD1. The germline V gene encodes CDR1 KGHSH and CDR2 LQKENI. The CDR3 is 17 amino acids. Trimming removed 9 bases from V and 3 bases from J; junction bases left unmatched: 16. CDR3: CASFTKVRDRHNQPQHF. DNA for the CDR3: TGTGCCAGTTTCACTAAGGTCCGGGACAGGCACAATCAGCCCCAGCATTTT. Full variable domain (rest looked up from reference TRBV18 and TRBJ1-5): NAGVMQNPRHLVRRRGQEARLRCSPMKGHSHVYWYRQLPEEGLKFMVYLQKENIIDESGMPKERFSAEFPKEGPSILRIQQVVRGDSAAYFCASFTKVRDRHNQPQHFGDGTRLSIL.